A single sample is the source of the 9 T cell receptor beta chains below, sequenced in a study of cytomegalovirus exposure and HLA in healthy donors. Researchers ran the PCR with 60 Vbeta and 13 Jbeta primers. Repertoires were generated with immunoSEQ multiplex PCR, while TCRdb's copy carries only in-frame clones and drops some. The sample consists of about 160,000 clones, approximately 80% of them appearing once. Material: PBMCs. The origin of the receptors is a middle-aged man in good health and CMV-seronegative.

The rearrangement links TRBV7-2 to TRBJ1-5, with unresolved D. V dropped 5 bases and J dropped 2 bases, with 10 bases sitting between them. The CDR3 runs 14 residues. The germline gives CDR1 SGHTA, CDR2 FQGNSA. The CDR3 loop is CASSIAQGNQPQHF. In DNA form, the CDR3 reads TGTGCCAGCAGCATCGCTCAGGGCAATCAGCCCCAGCATTTT.

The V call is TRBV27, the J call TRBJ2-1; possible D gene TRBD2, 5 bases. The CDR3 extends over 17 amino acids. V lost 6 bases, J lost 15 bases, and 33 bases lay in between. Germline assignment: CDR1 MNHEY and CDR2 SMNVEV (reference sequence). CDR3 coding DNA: TGTGCCAGCAGCCTTCAGATCCGAACGGGGTTTGGATTGGAATGGTTCTTC. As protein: CASSLQIRTGFGLEWFF.

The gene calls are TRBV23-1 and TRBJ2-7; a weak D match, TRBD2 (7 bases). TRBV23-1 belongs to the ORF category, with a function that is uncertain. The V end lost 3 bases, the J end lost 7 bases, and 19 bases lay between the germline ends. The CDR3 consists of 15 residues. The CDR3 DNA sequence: TGCGCCAGCAGTCAGGATAGGGGGGGGCGCGGGGAGCAGTACTTC. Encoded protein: CASSQDRGGRGEQYF.

Here the CDR3 reads CASSESRVGEKLFF. DNA of the CDR3: TGTGCCAGCAGTGAATCCAGGGTCGGTGAAAAACTGTTTTTT. The V and J genes are TRBV25-1 and TRBJ1-4; weak D call: TRBD1 (5 bases). Trimming stripped 1 base from V and 7 bases from J, with 10 bases between. Germline V lookup: CDR1 MGHDK, CDR2 SYGVNS. The CDR3 has 14 residues.

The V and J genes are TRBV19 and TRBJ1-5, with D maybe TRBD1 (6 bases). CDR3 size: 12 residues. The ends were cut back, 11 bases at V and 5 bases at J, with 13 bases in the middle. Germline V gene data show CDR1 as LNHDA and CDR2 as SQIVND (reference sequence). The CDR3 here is CAGEKGDQPQHF. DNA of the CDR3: TGTGCCGGGGAAAAGGGGGATCAGCCCCAGCATTTT.

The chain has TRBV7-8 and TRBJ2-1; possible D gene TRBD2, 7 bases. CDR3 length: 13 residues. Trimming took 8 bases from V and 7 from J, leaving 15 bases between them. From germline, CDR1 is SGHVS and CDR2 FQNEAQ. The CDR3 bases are TGTGCCAGCCGATCCAGGGGAGGGAATGAGCAGTTCTTC. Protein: CASRSRGGNEQFF.

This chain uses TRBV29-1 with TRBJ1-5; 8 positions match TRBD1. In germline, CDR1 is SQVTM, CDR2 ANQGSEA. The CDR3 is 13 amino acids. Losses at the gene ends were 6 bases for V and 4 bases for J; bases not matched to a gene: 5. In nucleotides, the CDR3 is TGCAGCGTCGAGACAGGGGTGAATCAGCCCCAGCATTTT. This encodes CSVETGVNQPQHF.

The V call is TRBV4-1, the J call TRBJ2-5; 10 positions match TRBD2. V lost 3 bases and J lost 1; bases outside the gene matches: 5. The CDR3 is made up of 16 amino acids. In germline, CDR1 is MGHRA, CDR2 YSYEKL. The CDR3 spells CASSQGTSVAQETQYF. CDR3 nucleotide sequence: TGCGCCAGCAGCCAGGGGACTAGCGTAGCCCAAGAGACCCAGTACTTC.

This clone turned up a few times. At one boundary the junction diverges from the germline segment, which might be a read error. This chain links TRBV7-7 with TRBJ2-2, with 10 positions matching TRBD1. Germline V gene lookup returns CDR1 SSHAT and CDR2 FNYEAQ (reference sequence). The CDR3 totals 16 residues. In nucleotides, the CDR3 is TGTGCTAGCAGCATCGGGACAGGGGAAAAGACCGGGGAGCTGTTTTTT. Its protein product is CASSIGTGEKTGELFF.